This record looks at one TCR beta chain sequence and its context. This sample was taken from a study of T cell responses to AZD1222 COVID-19 vaccine. With V trimmed by 4 bases and J by 2 bases, 3 bases remained unmatched. CDR1 and CDR2 from the germline V gene are LGHNA and YNFKEQ. The CDR3 is made up of 15 amino acids. Assay: immunoSEQ multiplex PCR; the TCRdb copy retains only in-frame clones and omits some. The data show roughly 140,000 clones, roughly nine tenths seen once. This specimen consisted of peripheral blood, obtained on day 0 of AZD1222 vaccination. The sequence derives from an adult in good health. The gene calls are TRBV4-2 and TRBJ1-3, with TRBD1 identical over 9 bases. CDR3 coding DNA: TGTGCCAGCAGCCTCGACAGGGGGGCTGGAAACACCATATATTTT. This encodes CASSLDRGAGNTIYF.